This TCR beta chain emerged from a study of blood T cell repertoires in COVID-19. Trimming removed 7 bases at V and 2 bases at J, with 14 bases between. Per germline, CDR1 MDHEN and CDR2 SYDVKM. CDR3 length equals 14 residues. Recovery meant two consecutive negative NP/OP PCR tests, professional clearance, or resolved symptoms. This clone was found once. Clones were sequenced by immunoSEQ multiplex PCR, and TCRdb holds only the in-frame ones, with some missing. The table lists some 270,000 clones, about 80% of them singletons. The genes are TRBV28 and TRBJ1-1; D call uncertain. Sequencing was carried out using PBMCs or T cells enriched from blood (not recorded which). This sequence originates from a man aged 50 to 60 who had recovered from COVID-19. CDR3 DNA sequence: TGTGCCAGCACATCAGACGGACTTAACACTGAAGCTTTCTTT. Protein sequence: CASTSDGLNTEAFF.